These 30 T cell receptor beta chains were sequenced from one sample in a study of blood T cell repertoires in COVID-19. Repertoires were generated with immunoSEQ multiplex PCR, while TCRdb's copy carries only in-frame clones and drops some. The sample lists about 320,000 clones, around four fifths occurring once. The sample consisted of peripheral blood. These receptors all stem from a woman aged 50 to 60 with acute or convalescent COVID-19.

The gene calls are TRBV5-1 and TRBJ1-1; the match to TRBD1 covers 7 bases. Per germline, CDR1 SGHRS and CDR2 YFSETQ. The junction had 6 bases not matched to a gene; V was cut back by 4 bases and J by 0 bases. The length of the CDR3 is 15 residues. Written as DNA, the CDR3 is TGCGCCAGCAGCCCCCGGACAGGCCTGAACACTGAAGCTTTCTTT. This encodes CASSPRTGLNTEAFF. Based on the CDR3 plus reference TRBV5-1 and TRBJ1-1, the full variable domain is KAGVTQTPRYLIKTRGQQVTLSCSPISGHRSVSWYQQTPGQGLQFLFEYFSETQRNKGNFPGRFSGRQFSNSRSEMNVSTLELGDSALYLCASSPRTGLNTEAFFGQGTRLTVV.

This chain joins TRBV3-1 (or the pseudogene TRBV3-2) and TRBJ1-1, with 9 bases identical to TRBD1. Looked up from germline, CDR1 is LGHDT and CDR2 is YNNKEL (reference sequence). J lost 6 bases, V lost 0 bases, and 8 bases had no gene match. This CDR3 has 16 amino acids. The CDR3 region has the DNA TGTGCCAGCAGCCAAGAGAACAGGGGGCGCTTTGCTGAAGCTTTCTTT. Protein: CASSQENRGRFAEAFF.

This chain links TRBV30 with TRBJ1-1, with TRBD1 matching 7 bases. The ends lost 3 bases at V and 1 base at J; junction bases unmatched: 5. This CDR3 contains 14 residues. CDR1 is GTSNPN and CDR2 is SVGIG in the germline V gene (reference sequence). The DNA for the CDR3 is TGTGCCTGGAGACAGCCAGGGGGGAACACTGAAGCTTTCTTT. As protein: CAWRQPGGNTEAFF.

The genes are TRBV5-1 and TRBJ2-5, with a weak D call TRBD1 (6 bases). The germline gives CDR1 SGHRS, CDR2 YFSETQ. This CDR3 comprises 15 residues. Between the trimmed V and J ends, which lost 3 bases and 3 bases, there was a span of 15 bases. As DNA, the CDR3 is TGCGCCAGCAGCTACCAGGGACACAAGGAAGAGACCCAGTACTTC. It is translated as CASSYQGHKEETQYF.

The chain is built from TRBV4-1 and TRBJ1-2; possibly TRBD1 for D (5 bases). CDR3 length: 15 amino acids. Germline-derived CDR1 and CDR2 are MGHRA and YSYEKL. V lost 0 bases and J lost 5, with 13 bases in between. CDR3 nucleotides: TGCGCCAGCAGCCAAGAAGGGGCGAGCCCTTATGGCTACACCTTC. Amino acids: CASSQEGASPYGYTF.

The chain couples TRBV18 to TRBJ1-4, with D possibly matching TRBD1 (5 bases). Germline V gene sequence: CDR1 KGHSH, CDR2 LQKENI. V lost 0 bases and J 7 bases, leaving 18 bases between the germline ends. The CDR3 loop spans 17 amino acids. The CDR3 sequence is CASSPPQGSSDSEKLFF. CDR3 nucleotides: TGTGCCAGCTCACCACCGCAGGGTTCTTCGGATTCTGAAAAACTGTTTTTT.

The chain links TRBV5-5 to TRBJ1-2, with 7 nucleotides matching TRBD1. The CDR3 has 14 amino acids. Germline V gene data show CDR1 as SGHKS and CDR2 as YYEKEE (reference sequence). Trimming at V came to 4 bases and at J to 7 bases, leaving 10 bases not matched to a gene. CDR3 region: CASSALQGLGGYTF. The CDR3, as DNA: TGTGCCAGCAGCGCCCTACAGGGGCTGGGTGGCTACACCTTC. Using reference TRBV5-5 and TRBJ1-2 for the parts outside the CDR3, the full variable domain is DAGVTQSPTHLIKTRGQQVTLRCSPISGHKSVSWYQQVLGQGPQFIFQYYEKEERGRGNFPDRFSARQFPNYSSELNVNALLLGDSALYLCASSALQGLGGYTFGSGTRLTVV.

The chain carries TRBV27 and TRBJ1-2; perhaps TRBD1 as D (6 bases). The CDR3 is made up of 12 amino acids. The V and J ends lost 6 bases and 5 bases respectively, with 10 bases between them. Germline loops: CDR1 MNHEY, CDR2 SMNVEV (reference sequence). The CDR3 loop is CASRQQGYGYTF. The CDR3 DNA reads TGTGCCAGCAGGCAACAGGGTTATGGCTACACCTTC.

The CDR3 protein is CASSLANGYEQFF. The CDR3 DNA is TGTGCCAGCAGCTTAGCGAACGGTTATGAGCAGTTCTTC. V is TRBV7-2 and J is TRBJ2-1; D ambiguous. Germline assignment: CDR1 SGHTA and CDR2 FQGNSA. This CDR3 has 13 residues. V was shortened by 0 bases and J by 8 bases, with 8 bases between the two germline ends. Complete variable domain (other parts from reference TRBV7-2 and TRBJ2-1): GAGVSQSPSNKVTEKGKDVELRCDPISGHTALYWYRQSLGQGLEFLIYFQGNSAPDKSGLPSDRFSAERTGGSVSTLTIQRTQQEDSAVYLCASSLANGYEQFFGPGTRLTVL.

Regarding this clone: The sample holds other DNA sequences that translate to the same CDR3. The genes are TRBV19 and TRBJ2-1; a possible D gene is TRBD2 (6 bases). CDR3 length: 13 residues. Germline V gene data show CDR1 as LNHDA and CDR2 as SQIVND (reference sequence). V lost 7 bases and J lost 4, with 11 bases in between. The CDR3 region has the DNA TGTGCCAGTACTAGCGCCAGTTACAATGAGCAGTTCTTC. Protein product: CASTSASYNEQFF.

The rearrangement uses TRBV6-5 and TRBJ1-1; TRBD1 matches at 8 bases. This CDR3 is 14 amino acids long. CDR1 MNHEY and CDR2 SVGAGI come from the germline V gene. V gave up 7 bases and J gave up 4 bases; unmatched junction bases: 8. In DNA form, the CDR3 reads TGTGCCAGCACAAAGACAGGGGAAAGCACTGAAGCTTTCTTT. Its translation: CASTKTGESTEAFF.

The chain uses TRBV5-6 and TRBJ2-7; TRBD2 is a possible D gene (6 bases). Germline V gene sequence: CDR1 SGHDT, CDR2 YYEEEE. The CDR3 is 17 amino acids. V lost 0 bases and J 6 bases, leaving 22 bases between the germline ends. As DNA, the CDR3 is TGTGCCAGCAGCTTGGGTGGGCAGAGGCAGGGACTCTTCGAGCAGTACTTC. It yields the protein CASSLGGQRQGLFEQYF. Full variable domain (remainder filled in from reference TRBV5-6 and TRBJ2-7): DAGVTQSPTHLIKTRGQQVTLRCSPKSGHDTVSWYQQALGQGPQFIFQYYEEEERQRGNFPDRFSGHQFPNYSSELNVNALLLGDSALYLCASSLGGQRQGLFEQYFGPGTRLTVT.

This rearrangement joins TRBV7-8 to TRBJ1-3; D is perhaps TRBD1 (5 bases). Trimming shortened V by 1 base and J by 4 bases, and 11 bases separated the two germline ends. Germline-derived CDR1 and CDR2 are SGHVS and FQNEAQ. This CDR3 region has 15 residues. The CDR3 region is CASSLDPGSGNTIYF. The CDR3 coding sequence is TGTGCCAGCAGCTTAGATCCAGGGTCAGGAAACACCATATATTTT.

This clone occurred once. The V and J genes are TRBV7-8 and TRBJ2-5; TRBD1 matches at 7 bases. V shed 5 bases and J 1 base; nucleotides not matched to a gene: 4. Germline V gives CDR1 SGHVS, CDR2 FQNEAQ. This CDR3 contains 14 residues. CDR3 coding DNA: TGTGCCAGCAGCATCGGGACAGTCCAAGAGACCCAGTACTTC. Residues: CASSIGTVQETQYF.

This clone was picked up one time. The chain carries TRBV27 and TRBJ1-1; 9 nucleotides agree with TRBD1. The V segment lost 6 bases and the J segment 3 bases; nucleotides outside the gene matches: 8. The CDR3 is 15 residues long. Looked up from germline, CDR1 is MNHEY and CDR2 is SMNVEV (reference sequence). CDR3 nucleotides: TGTGCCAGCAGGGTCAACAGGGGGCTGGACACTGAAGCTTTCTTT. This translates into CASRVNRGLDTEAFF.

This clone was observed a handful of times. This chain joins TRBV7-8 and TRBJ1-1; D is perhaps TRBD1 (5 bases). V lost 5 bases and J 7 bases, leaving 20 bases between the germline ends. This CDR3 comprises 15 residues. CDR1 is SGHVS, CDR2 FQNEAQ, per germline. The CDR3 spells CASSTTRDGIGEAFF. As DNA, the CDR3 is TGTGCCAGCAGCACAACCAGGGATGGGATCGGTGAAGCTTTCTTT.

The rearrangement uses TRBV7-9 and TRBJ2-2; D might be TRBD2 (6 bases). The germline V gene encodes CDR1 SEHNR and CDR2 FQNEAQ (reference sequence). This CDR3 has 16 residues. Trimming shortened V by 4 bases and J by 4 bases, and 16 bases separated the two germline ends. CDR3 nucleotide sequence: TGTGCCAGCAGCTACGAAGGACTACCGTCCACCGGGGAGCTGTTTTTT. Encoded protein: CASSYEGLPSTGELFF.

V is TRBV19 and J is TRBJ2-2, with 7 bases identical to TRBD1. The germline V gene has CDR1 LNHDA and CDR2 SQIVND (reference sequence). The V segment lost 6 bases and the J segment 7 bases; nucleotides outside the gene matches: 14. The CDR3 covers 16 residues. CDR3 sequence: CASSRPWQGVDGELFF. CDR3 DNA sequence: TGTGCCAGTAGCCGGCCTTGGCAGGGGGTAGACGGGGAGCTGTTTTTT.

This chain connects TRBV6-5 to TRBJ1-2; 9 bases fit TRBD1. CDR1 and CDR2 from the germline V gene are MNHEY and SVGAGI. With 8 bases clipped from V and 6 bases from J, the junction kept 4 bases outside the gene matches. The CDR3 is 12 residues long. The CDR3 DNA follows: TGTGCCAGCGGGAGGGACAGGGATGGCTACACCTTC. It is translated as CASGRDRDGYTF.

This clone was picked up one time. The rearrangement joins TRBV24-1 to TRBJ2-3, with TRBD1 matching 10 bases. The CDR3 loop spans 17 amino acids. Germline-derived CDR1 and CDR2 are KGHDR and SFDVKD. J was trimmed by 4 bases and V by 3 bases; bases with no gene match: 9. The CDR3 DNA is TGTGCCACCAGTGATCCTACCGGGACAGGGGATCCAGATACGCAGTATTTT. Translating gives CATSDPTGTGDPDTQYF.

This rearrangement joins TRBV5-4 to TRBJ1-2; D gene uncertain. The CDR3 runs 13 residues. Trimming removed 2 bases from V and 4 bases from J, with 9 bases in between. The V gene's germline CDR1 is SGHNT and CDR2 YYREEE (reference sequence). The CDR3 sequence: CASSLTQAYGYTF. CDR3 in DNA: TGTGCCAGCAGCTTAACGCAGGCCTATGGCTACACCTTC.

The CDR3 DNA follows: TGTGCCAGCAGCTTGGGGGGACAGACGTTTAACTATGGCTACACCTTC. Translation gives CASSLGGQTFNYGYTF. V usage is TRBV5-6 and J usage is TRBJ1-2, with TRBD1 matching over 7 bases. Germline V gene sequence: CDR1 SGHDT, CDR2 YYEEEE. The CDR3 consists of 16 residues. J lost 1 base, V lost 0 bases, and 6 bases had no gene match.

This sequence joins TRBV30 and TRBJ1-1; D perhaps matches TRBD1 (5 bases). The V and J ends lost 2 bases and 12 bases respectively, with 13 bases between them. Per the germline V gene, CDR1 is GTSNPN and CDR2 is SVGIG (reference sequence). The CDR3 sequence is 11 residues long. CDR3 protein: CAWSPRGGSFF. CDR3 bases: TGTGCCTGGAGTCCCCGGGGGGGTTCTTTCTTT.

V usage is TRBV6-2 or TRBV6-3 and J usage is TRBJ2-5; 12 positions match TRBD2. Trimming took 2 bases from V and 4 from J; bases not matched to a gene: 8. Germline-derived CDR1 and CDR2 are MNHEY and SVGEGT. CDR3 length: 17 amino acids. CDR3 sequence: CASSYSLAGGPLETQYF. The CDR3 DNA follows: TGTGCCAGCAGTTACAGCCTAGCGGGAGGGCCGTTAGAGACCCAGTACTTC.

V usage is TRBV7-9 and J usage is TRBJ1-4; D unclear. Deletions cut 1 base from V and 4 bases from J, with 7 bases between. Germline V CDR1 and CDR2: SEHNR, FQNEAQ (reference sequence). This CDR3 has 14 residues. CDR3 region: CASSLDRSNEKLFF. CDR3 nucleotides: TGTGCCAGCAGCTTAGATAGGAGTAATGAAAAACTGTTTTTT.

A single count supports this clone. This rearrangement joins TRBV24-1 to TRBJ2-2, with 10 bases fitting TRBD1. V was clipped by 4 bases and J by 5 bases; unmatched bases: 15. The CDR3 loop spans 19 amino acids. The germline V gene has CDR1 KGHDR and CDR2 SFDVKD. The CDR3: CATSEQDRGRVLGTGELFF. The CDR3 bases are TGTGCCACCAGTGAACAAGACAGGGGGCGCGTATTAGGAACCGGGGAGCTGTTTTTT.

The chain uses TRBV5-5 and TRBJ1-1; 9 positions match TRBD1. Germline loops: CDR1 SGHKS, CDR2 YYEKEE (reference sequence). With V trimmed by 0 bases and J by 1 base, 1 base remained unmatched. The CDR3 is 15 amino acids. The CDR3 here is CASSLVGQGNTEAFF. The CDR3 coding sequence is TGTGCCAGCAGCTTGGTGGGACAGGGGAACACTGAAGCTTTCTTT.

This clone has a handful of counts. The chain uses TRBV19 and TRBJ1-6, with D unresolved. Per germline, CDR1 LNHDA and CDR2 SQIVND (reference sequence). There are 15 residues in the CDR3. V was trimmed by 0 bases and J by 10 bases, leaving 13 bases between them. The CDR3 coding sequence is TGTGCCAGTAGTATAGAAGGCTCCCGGGAGTCACCCCTCCACTTT. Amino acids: CASSIEGSRESPLHF.

This CDR3 reads CASSFQGGNTEAFF. CDR3 nucleotides: TGTGCCAGCAGTTTTCAGGGAGGGAACACTGAAGCTTTCTTT. The genes are TRBV27 and TRBJ1-1, with D perhaps matching TRBD1 (5 bases). V was clipped by 3 bases and J by 1 base, with 9 bases between them. The germline V gene encodes CDR1 MNHEY and CDR2 SMNVEV (reference sequence). This CDR3 spans 14 amino acids.

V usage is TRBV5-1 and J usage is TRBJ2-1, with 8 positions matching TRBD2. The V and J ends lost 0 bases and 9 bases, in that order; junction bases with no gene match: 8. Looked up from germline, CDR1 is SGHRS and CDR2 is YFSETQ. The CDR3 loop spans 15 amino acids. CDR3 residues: CASSLGPAGEGEQFF. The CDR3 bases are TGCGCCAGCAGCTTGGGCCCAGCGGGAGAGGGTGAGCAGTTCTTC.